Listed here are 12 T cell receptor beta chains from one sample, sequenced in a study of T cell changes during pregnancy in multiple sclerosis. The assay was immunoSEQ multiplex PCR, and TCRdb's table has in-frame clones only and misses some. The sample has tens of thousands of clones; 90% to 95% are singletons. The source material was peripheral blood, sampled in the third trimester of pregnancy. The receptors stem from a female donor in good health, enrolled as a control in a pregnancy study.

This chain links TRBV2 with TRBJ2-5, with TRBD2 as a possible D gene (6 bases). The V gene's germline CDR1 is SNHLY and CDR2 FYNNEI. CDR3 length: 13 amino acids. Trimming took 5 bases from V and 4 from J, leaving 11 bases between them. DNA of the CDR3: TGTGCCAGCAGTCCGGGACTCCCAGAGACCCAGTACTTC. It codes for CASSPGLPETQYF. The variable domain in full, with the rest retrieved from reference TRBV2 and TRBJ2-5, is EPEVTQTPSHQVTQMGQEVILRCVPISNHLYFYWYRQILGQKVEFLVSFYNNEISEKSEIFDDQFSVERPDGSNFTLKIRSTKLEDSAMYFCASSPGLPETQYFGPGTRLLVL.

J is TRBJ1-6 and V is TRBV4-1; D unclear. Germline V gene sequence: CDR1 MGHRA, CDR2 YSYEKL. Trimming left V 4 bases short and J 6 bases short, with 16 bases between. This CDR3 is built from 16 residues. The CDR3 protein is CASSRSREALNSPLHF. The CDR3 DNA reads as TGCGCCAGCAGCCGTTCCCGGGAGGCCCTTAATTCACCCCTCCACTTT.

The chain is built from TRBV14 and TRBJ1-4, with D perhaps TRBD1 (5 bases). This CDR3 comprises 17 residues. Looked up from germline, CDR1 is SGHDN and CDR2 is FVKESK. Trimming took off 2 bases at V and 5 bases at J, with 18 bases between the two ends. The CDR3 protein is CASSQRGYGPLNEKLFF. CDR3 bases: TGTGCCAGCAGCCAAAGGGGATATGGGCCATTAAATGAAAAACTGTTTTTT.

This chain uses TRBV15 with TRBJ1-4, with 8 bases lining up with TRBD1. The junction had 4 bases not matched to a gene; V was cut back by 5 bases and J by 2 bases. The V gene's germline CDR1 is LNHNV and CDR2 YYDKDF (reference sequence). The CDR3 has 15 amino acids. The CDR3 here is CATSRRTGTNEKLFF. The CDR3 DNA reads TGTGCCACCAGCCGCCGGACAGGGACTAATGAAAAACTGTTTTTT.

The chain joins TRBV5-8 to TRBJ1-5; possibly TRBD1 for D (5 bases). V was shortened by 4 bases and J by 0 bases, with 17 bases between the two germline ends. This CDR3 region has 17 residues. Germline CDR1 is SGHTS and CDR2 is YDEGEE. CDR3 loop: CASSIASGTYSNQPQHF. As DNA, the CDR3 is TGTGCCAGCAGCATAGCGTCCGGGACTTATAGCAATCAGCCCCAGCATTTT.

The V call is TRBV4-1, the J call TRBJ1-2, with 9 positions matching TRBD1. This CDR3 is built from 15 residues. V shed 3 bases and J 4 bases; nucleotides not matched to a gene: 6. CDR1 MGHRA and CDR2 YSYEKL come from the germline V gene. In nucleotides, the CDR3 is TGCGCCAGCAGCCAGACGGACAGGGGCGTCTATGGCTACACCTTC. Translation gives CASSQTDRGVYGYTF.

The V call is TRBV7-9, the J call TRBJ1-6; TRBD1 is a possible D gene (6 bases). The V and J ends lost 5 bases and 6 bases respectively, with 20 bases between them. The length of the CDR3 is 17 residues. Germline CDR1 and CDR2: SEHNR and FQNEAQ (reference sequence). CDR3 nucleotide sequence: TGTGCCAGCAGCCTCCCGCGGACAGCCGACTTTAATTCACCCCTCCACTTT. This encodes CASSLPRTADFNSPLHF.

The chain recombines TRBV2 with TRBJ1-2, with TRBD1 matching 9 bases. The germline CDR1 and CDR2 sequences are SNHLY and FYNNEI. The ends lost 6 bases at V and 1 base at J; junction bases unmatched: 9. The CDR3 loop spans 16 amino acids. DNA of the CDR3: TGTGCCAGCAGGACGGGACAGGGAAGTCGTAACTATGGCTACACCTTC. This translates into CASRTGQGSRNYGYTF.

The sample holds a few counts of this clone. The chain links TRBV7-6 to TRBJ1-1; D may be TRBD1 (5 bases). Trimming stripped 3 bases from V and 5 bases from J, with 10 bases between. This CDR3 region has 13 residues. The V gene's germline CDR1 is SGHVS and CDR2 FNYEAQ. CDR3 nucleotides: TGTGCCAGCAGCTTGGCAGGGCGGACTGAAGCTTTCTTT. Amino acids: CASSLAGRTEAFF.

The chain couples TRBV6-5 to TRBJ1-1; tentatively, D is TRBD1 (5 bases). Germline V gene lookup returns CDR1 MNHEY and CDR2 SVGAGI. This CDR3 contains 15 residues. Trimming cost V 5 bases and J 4 bases, with 17 bases left between them. The CDR3 loop is CASSQGGTFGTEAFF. The CDR3 DNA follows: TGTGCCAGCAGTCAGGGAGGTACCTTCGGCACTGAAGCTTTCTTT.

The V gene is TRBV7-6, the J gene TRBJ1-3, with TRBD1 as a possible D gene (5 bases). V shed 7 bases and J shed 0 bases, with 16 bases lying between them. Germline CDR1 reads SGHVS; CDR2 reads FNYEAQ. The CDR3 sequence is 16 residues long. The CDR3 loop reads CASTRIGGTSGNTIYF. CDR3 bases: TGTGCCAGCACCCGAATCGGAGGGACCTCTGGAAACACCATATATTTT.

This clone was seen a single time. The chain joins TRBV28 to TRBJ2-2; TRBD2 matches 9 bases. CDR3 length equals 16 residues. Germline CDR1 MDHEN, CDR2 SYDVKM. Trimming at V came to 7 bases and at J to 4 bases, leaving 10 bases not matched to a gene. CDR3: CASTLGLAVRTGELFF. CDR3 coding DNA: TGTGCCAGCACCTTGGGACTAGCTGTGCGCACCGGGGAGCTGTTTTTT. The full variable domain, rest sourced from reference TRBV28 and TRBJ2-2, is DVKVTQSSRYLVKRTGEKVFLECVQDMDHENMFWYRQDPGLGLRLIYFSYDVKMKEKGDIPEGYSVSREKKERFSLILESASTNQTSMYLCASTLGLAVRTGELFFGEGSRLTVL.